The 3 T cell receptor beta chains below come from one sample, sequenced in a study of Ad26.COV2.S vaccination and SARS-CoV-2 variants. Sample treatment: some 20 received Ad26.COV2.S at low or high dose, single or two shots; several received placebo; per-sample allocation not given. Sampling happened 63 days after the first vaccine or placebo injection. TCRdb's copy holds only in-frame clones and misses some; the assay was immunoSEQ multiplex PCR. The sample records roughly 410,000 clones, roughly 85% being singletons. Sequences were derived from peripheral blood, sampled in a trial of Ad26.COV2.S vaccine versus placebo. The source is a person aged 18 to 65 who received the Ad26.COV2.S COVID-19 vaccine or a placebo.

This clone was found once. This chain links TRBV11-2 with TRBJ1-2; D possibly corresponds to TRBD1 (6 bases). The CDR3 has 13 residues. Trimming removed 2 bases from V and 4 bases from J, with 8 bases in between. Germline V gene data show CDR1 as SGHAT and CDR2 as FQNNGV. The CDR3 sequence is CASSLSGVYGYTF. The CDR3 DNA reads TGTGCCAGCAGCTTATCAGGGGTCTATGGCTACACCTTC.

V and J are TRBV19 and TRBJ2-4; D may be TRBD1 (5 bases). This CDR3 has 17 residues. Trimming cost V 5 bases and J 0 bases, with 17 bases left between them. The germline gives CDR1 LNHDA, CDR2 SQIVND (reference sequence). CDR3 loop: CASSPRRVSGAKNIQYF. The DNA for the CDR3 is TGTGCCAGTAGTCCTCGCAGGGTTTCGGGAGCCAAAAACATTCAGTACTTC.

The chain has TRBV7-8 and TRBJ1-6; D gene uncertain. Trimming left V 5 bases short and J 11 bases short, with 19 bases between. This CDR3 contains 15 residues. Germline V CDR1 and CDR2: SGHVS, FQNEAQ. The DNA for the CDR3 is TGTGCCAGCAGCCGTCTCCGGGCATCACGTGCACCCCTCCACTTT. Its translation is CASSRLRASRAPLHF.